Following are 27 T cell receptor beta chains from one sample sequenced in a study of cytomegalovirus exposure and HLA in healthy donors. Primers: 60 Vbeta forward and 13 Jbeta reverse. The table came from immunoSEQ multiplex PCR; TCRdb's copy has only in-frame clones and leaves some out. The repertoire includes under 130,000 clones, 70% to 80% of them detected once, and about 2.2% sits in the top ten. Source material: PBMCs. The receptors come from a man aged 30-40 years in good health and CMV-seronegative.

The chain couples TRBV7-9 to TRBJ2-3, with TRBD2 matching 8 bases. Germline V gene data show CDR1 as SEHNR and CDR2 as FQNEAQ (reference sequence). This CDR3 has 16 amino acids. V lost 5 bases to trimming and J lost 5 bases; unmatched junction nucleotides: 12. The DNA of the CDR3 is TGTGCCAGCAGCGCAACCGCGGGGGGCCGGGGAGATACGCAGTATTTT. Protein product: CASSATAGGRGDTQYF.

This chain connects TRBV29-1 to TRBJ2-1; no clear D. The CDR3 runs to 15 residues. Germline loops: CDR1 SQVTM, CDR2 ANQGSEA. V was clipped by 4 bases and J by 0 bases, with 13 bases between them. The CDR3 spells CSVGSLAVSYNEQFF. The CDR3 bases are TGCAGCGTTGGGAGTTTAGCTGTCTCCTACAATGAGCAGTTCTTC.

The sample holds a few counts of this clone. Other nucleotide sequences in the sample specify the same CDR3. The chain joins TRBV30 to TRBJ1-5; unclear D gene. In germline, CDR1 is GTSNPN, CDR2 SVGIG (reference sequence). Trimming shortened V by 5 bases and J by 4 bases, and 12 bases separated the two germline ends. The CDR3 loop spans 13 amino acids. The CDR3 DNA reads TGTGCCTGGTCGGGCGGCGGGAATCAGCCCCAGCATTTT. Its protein product is CAWSGGGNQPQHF.

The V call is TRBV4-1, the J call TRBJ1-3, with 9 nucleotides matching TRBD1. V lost 1 base, J lost 5 bases, and 6 bases stayed unmatched. This CDR3 is 16 amino acids long. Per germline, CDR1 MGHRA and CDR2 YSYEKL. The CDR3 bases are TGCGCCAGCAGCCAAGTGTGGACAGGGGTTAGAAACACCATATATTTT. As protein: CASSQVWTGVRNTIYF.

This chain joins TRBV7-9 and TRBJ1-2; 7 positions agree with TRBD1. The CDR3 sequence is 13 residues long. Germline loops: CDR1 SEHNR, CDR2 FQNEAQ (reference sequence). V lost 3 bases, J lost 4 bases, and 2 bases stayed unmatched. The CDR3 DNA sequence: TGTGCCAGCAGCTTCCAGGGGGGCTATGGCTACACCTTC. The encoded protein is CASSFQGGYGYTF.

The rearrangement links TRBV5-1 to TRBJ2-1, with 10 bases aligning to TRBD2. This CDR3 comprises 15 residues. Trimming removed 1 base from V and 4 bases from J; junction bases left unmatched: 2. CDR1 SGHRS and CDR2 YFSETQ come from the germline V gene. This CDR3 is CASSLLAGEYNEQFF. The CDR3 nucleotides are TGCGCCAGCAGCTTGCTAGCGGGGGAGTACAATGAGCAGTTCTTC.

The chain couples TRBV5-1 to TRBJ2-5, with 7 bases fitting TRBD1. Germline values: CDR1 SGHRS, CDR2 YFSETQ. This CDR3 region has 15 residues. The V and J ends lost 3 bases and 1 base, in that order; junction bases with no gene match: 6. In DNA, the CDR3 is TGCGCCAGCAGCTCCGGGACAGTTGTCCAAGAGACCCAGTACTTC. This sequence encodes CASSSGTVVQETQYF.

The CDR3 DNA reads as TGTGCCAGCAGCGCCCGGGACAGGGGGCGAAGGGGCGGCTACACCTTC. Residues: CASSARDRGRRGGYTF. The genes are TRBV7-8 and TRBJ1-2; 12 positions match TRBD1. V lost 5 bases, J lost 8 bases, and 12 bases stayed unmatched. CDR1 and CDR2 (germline): SGHVS, FQNEAQ. The CDR3 extends over 16 amino acids.

The rearrangement uses TRBV4-2 and TRBJ1-3; D is unresolved. Germline V CDR1 and CDR2: LGHNA, YNFKEQ. This CDR3 region has 13 residues. Trimming cost V 0 bases and J 7 bases, with 7 bases left between them. The CDR3 reads CASSQDNGNTIYF. The CDR3 coding sequence is TGTGCCAGCAGCCAAGATAACGGGAACACCATATATTTT.

The CDR3 DNA sequence: TGTGCCAGCAGCCCAACCACTAGCGGGGATCAAGAGACCCAGTACTTC. Encoded protein: CASSPTTSGDQETQYF. The gene calls are TRBV4-2 and TRBJ2-5; TRBD2 matches 10 bases. V lost 4 bases to trimming and J lost 2 bases; unmatched junction nucleotides: 7. The germline gives CDR1 LGHNA, CDR2 YNFKEQ. CDR3 length: 16 residues.

This CDR3 reads CASSAGPKETQYF. The CDR3 DNA reads TGTGCCAGCAGCGCGGGCCCCAAAGAGACCCAGTACTTC. J is TRBJ2-5 and V is TRBV7-2; D may be TRBD2 (5 bases). Trimming removed 5 bases from V and 3 bases from J, with 10 bases in between. CDR1 and CDR2 from the germline V gene are SGHTA and FQGNSA. The CDR3 totals 13 residues.

This clone was counted only a few times. The chain is built from TRBV5-1 and TRBJ2-1, with 10 bases lining up with TRBD2. The V gene end was trimmed by 0 bases and the J gene end by 8 bases; junction bases not matched to a gene: 5. CDR1 is SGHRS and CDR2 is YFSETQ in the germline V gene. The CDR3 extends over 15 amino acids. The CDR3 spells CASSLDLAGAYEQFF. CDR3 nucleotides: TGCGCCAGCAGCTTGGATCTAGCGGGAGCCTATGAGCAGTTCTTC.

The rearrangement uses TRBV25-1 and TRBJ2-1; 14 bases are shared with TRBD2. The CDR3 is made up of 16 amino acids. The germline V gene encodes CDR1 MGHDK and CDR2 SYGVNS. V lost 1 base, J lost 7 bases, and 3 bases stayed unmatched. CDR3 in amino acids: CASSEWGTSGRNEQFF. In DNA, the CDR3 is TGTGCCAGCAGTGAATGGGGGACTAGCGGGAGAAATGAGCAGTTCTTC.

The V and J genes are TRBV7-9 and TRBJ1-6; D is ambiguous. The CDR3 has 14 residues. Trimming pared 2 bases from V and 4 bases from J, leaving 6 bases between. Per germline, CDR1 SEHNR and CDR2 FQNEAQ (reference sequence). Here the CDR3 DNA reads TGTGCCAGCAGCTTACAGTTATATAATTCACCCCTCCACTTT. This sequence encodes CASSLQLYNSPLHF.

The chain is built from TRBV27 and TRBJ2-5, with D unclear. V lost 8 bases and J lost 3, with 16 bases in between. This CDR3 is 14 amino acids long. Looked up from germline, CDR1 is MNHEY and CDR2 is SMNVEV (reference sequence). The CDR3 DNA follows: TGTGCCAGCCGAGGAGAGTACCGTAAAGAGACCCAGTACTTC. This gives the protein CASRGEYRKETQYF.

The chain links TRBV19 to TRBJ1-1; the D is unclear. V lost 6 bases, J lost 1 base, and 12 bases lay in between. This CDR3 region has 14 residues. Germline V gives CDR1 LNHDA, CDR2 SQIVND (reference sequence). The CDR3 sequence is CASSRGTPNTEAFF. In nucleotides, the CDR3 is TGTGCCAGTAGCCGGGGAACTCCGAACACTGAAGCTTTCTTT.

The V call is TRBV2, the J call TRBJ1-5, with TRBD1 identical over 7 bases. CDR3 length: 15 residues. The ends lost 6 bases at V and 0 bases at J; junction bases unmatched: 5. Germline V CDR1 and CDR2: SNHLY, FYNNEI. DNA of the CDR3: TGTGCCAGCAGAACAGGGGCCATTAGCAATCAGCCCCAGCATTTT. It specifies CASRTGAISNQPQHF.

The chain links TRBV6-1 to TRBJ2-1; D not resolved. V lost 9 bases, J lost 0 bases, and 9 bases lay in between. There are 13 residues in the CDR3. Germline V lookup: CDR1 MNHNS, CDR2 SASEGT. CDR3 residues: CASSESSYNEQFF. The CDR3 bases are TGTGCCAGTTCGGAGAGCTCCTACAATGAGCAGTTCTTC.

CDR3: CASSPGQGSYNEQFF. The CDR3 nucleotides read TGTGCCAGCAGCCCCGGACAGGGGTCCTACAATGAGCAGTTCTTC. The rearrangement links TRBV7-2 to TRBJ2-1; 9 bases align to TRBD1. Germline values: CDR1 SGHTA, CDR2 FQGNSA. Unmatched junction bases numbered 3, after V lost 5 bases and J lost 1 base. This CDR3 spans 15 amino acids.

The genes are TRBV9 and TRBJ2-7; tentative D call: TRBD1 (5 bases). This CDR3 is built from 16 residues. The V end lost 6 bases, the J end lost 6 bases, and 25 bases lay between the germline ends. Germline V lookup: CDR1 SGDLS, CDR2 YYNGEE. CDR3 residues: CASMLSQGMKSVEQYF. In nucleotides, the CDR3 is TGTGCCAGCATGTTATCTCAGGGAATGAAGTCGGTCGAGCAGTACTTC.

The chain recombines TRBV7-9 with TRBJ1-4, with D possibly matching TRBD1 (5 bases). CDR1 and CDR2 from the germline V gene are SEHNR and FQNEAQ (reference sequence). CDR3 length: 14 amino acids. The V gene lost 0 bases and the J gene lost 12 bases, with 14 bases spanning the gap. CDR3 in DNA: TGTGCCAGCAGCTTAGCCCGAGACAGTAAAGAACTGTTTTTT. It yields the protein CASSLARDSKELFF.

V usage is TRBV27 and J usage is TRBJ1-3; D is perhaps TRBD1 (5 bases). Trimming stripped 0 bases from V and 5 bases from J, with 11 bases between. The CDR3 is 15 amino acids. Germline CDR1 MNHEY, CDR2 SMNVEV (reference sequence). The CDR3 is CASSLSPGLRNTIYF. CDR3 DNA: TGTGCCAGCAGTTTATCTCCGGGACTCAGAAACACCATATATTTT.

The rearrangement uses TRBV7-9 and TRBJ2-7, with 7 nucleotides matching TRBD1. Germline CDR1 is SEHNR and CDR2 is FQNEAQ (reference sequence). The CDR3 sequence is 12 residues long. The CDR3 sequence is CSTGTAGYEQYF. CDR3 DNA: TGTTCCACCGGGACAGCCGGCTACGAGCAGTACTTC.

V is TRBV5-1 and J is TRBJ1-6; D might be TRBD1 (6 bases). Germline CDR1 reads SGHRS; CDR2 reads YFSETQ. V lost 4 bases, J lost 7 bases, and 18 bases lay in between. The CDR3 is 16 residues long. CDR3 nucleotide sequence: TGCGCCAGCAGCCTACAGGGTGGTGGGATGAATTCACCCCTCCACTTT. Translating it yields CASSLQGGGMNSPLHF. Variable domain in full (rest from reference TRBV5-1 and TRBJ1-6): KAGVTQTPRYLIKTRGQQVTLSCSPISGHRSVSWYQQTPGQGLQFLFEYFSETQRNKGNFPGRFSGRQFSNSRSEMNVSTLELGDSALYLCASSLQGGGMNSPLHFGNGTRLTVT.

The V gene is TRBV28, the J gene TRBJ2-7; 13 nucleotides align to TRBD2. The CDR3 totals 15 residues. The V segment lost 4 bases and the J segment 6 bases; nucleotides outside the gene matches: 6. Germline V gene data show CDR1 as MDHEN and CDR2 as SYDVKM. The CDR3 here is CASSSPGLAGSEQYF. DNA of the CDR3: TGTGCCAGCAGTTCCCCGGGACTAGCGGGGTCCGAGCAGTACTTC.

This clone showed up just a few times. The chain has TRBV27 and TRBJ2-2; TRBD1 might be the D (5 bases). The CDR3 has 14 amino acids. Germline CDR1 reads MNHEY; CDR2 reads SMNVEV (reference sequence). Trimming took off 3 bases at V and 6 bases at J, with 11 bases between the two ends. CDR3 nucleotide sequence: TGTGCCAGCAGTTTCGTAGGACACGCCGGGGAGCTGTTTTTT. This sequence encodes CASSFVGHAGELFF.

The chain couples TRBV28 to TRBJ1-2; D call uncertain. The CDR3 is 10 residues long. Germline CDR1 reads MDHEN; CDR2 reads SYDVKM. V gave up 9 bases and J gave up 5 bases, with 7 bases separating them. DNA of the CDR3: TGTGCCAGTGGCCCGTATGGCTACACCTTC. It yields the protein CASGPYGYTF.